This TCR beta chain stems from a study of T cells in Graves' hyperthyroidism and ophthalmopathy. This clonotype was picked up many times. CDR1 and CDR2 (germline): DFQATT, SNEGSKA (reference sequence). The germline V and J ends were trimmed by 3 bases and 4 bases, with 15 bases remaining between them. This CDR3 is 14 amino acids long. Exclusion of patients followed from uncontrolled infection, other autoimmune disease, pregnancy or lactation. Diagnostic assessment was based on clinical symptoms, serum thyroxine and TRAb, thyroid ultrasound and orbital computed tomography. Fresh peripheral blood, approximately 10 ml, yielded the PBMCs. RNA transcripts provided the source from which TCR beta CDR3 regions were amplified. The TCR CDR3 first-round RT-PCR relied on the HTBI primer set. One entry per CDR3 protein, called by TCRdb with MiXCR from the multiplex PCR reads. This table has approximately 610,000 distinct CDR3 sequences, roughly 14% appearing once.

The sample comprised blood. The sequence came from a woman between 35 and 50 years old with Graves' ophthalmopathy. The chain links TRBV20-1 to TRBJ1-1; D perhaps matches TRBD1 (5 bases). The CDR3 spells CSASIPGSSTEAFF. CDR3 nucleotide sequence: TGCAGTGCTAGTATCCCAGGGAGTAGCACTGAAGCTTTCTTT.